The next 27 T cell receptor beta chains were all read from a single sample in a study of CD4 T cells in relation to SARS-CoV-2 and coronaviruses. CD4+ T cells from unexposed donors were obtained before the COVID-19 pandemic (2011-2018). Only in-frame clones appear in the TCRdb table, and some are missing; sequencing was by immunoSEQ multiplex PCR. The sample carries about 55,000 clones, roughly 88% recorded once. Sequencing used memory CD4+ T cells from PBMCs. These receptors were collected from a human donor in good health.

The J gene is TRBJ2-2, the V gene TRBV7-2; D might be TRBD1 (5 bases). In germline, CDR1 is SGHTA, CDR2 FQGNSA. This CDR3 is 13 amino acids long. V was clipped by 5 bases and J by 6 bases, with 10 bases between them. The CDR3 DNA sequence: TGTGCCAGCAGCCCCCAAGGGGCCGGGGAGCTGTTTTTT. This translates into CASSPQGAGELFF.

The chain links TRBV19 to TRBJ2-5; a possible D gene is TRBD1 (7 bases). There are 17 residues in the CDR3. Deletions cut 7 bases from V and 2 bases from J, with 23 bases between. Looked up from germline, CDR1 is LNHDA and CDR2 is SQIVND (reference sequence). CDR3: CASTRPHSQGTQETQYF. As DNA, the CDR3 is TGTGCCAGTACCCGACCCCATTCACAGGGGACTCAAGAGACCCAGTACTTC.

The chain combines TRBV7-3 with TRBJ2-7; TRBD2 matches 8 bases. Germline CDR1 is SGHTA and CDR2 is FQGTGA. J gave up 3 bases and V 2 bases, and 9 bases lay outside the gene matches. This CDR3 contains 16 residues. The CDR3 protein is CASSLGGATSGYEQYF. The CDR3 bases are TGTGCCAGCAGCTTAGGGGGGGCAACTAGCGGCTACGAGCAGTACTTC. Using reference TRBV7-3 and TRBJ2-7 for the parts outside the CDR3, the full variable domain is GAGVSQTPSNKVTEKGKYVELRCDPISGHTALYWYRQSLGQGPEFLIYFQGTGAADDSGLPNDRFFAVRPEGSVSTLKIQRTERGDSAVYLCASSLGGATSGYEQYFGPGTRLTVT.

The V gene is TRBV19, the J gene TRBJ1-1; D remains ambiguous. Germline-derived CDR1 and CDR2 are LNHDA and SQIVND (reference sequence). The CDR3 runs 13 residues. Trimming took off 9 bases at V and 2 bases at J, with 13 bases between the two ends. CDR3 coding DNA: TGTGCCAGCCAGGCCTCGGGCAACACTGAAGCTTTCTTT. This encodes CASQASGNTEAFF.

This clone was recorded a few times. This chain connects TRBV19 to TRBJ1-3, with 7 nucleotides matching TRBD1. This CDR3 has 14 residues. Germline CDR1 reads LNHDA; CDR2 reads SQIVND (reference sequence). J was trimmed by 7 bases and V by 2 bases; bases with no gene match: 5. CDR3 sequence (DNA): TGTGCCAGTAGTATAAGGGGACAGCAGAACACCATATATTTT. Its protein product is CASSIRGQQNTIYF.

The CDR3 here is CASSNQGTGSPLHF. The CDR3 DNA reads TGTGCCAGCAGTAATCAGGGCACGGGCTCACCCCTCCACTTT. The chain employs TRBV6-2 or TRBV6-3 and TRBJ1-6; D might be TRBD1 (5 bases). The CDR3 runs to 14 residues. Germline-derived CDR1 and CDR2 are MNHEY and SVGEGT. V was pared by 5 bases and J by 10 bases, with 15 bases between.

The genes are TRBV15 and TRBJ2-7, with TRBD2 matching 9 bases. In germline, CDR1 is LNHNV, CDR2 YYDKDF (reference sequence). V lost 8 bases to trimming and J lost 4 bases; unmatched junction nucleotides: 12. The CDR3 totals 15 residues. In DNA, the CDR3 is TGTGCCACCGGAAACCCCCGCGGGAGGGGTTACGAGCAGTACTTC. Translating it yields CATGNPRGRGYEQYF.

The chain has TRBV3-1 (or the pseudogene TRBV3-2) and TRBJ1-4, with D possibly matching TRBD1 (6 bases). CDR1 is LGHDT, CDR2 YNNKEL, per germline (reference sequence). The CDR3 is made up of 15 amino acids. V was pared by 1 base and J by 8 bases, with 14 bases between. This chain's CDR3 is CASSQGGGGGEKLFF. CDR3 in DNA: TGTGCCAGCAGCCAAGGTGGGGGAGGGGGAGAAAAACTGTTTTTT.

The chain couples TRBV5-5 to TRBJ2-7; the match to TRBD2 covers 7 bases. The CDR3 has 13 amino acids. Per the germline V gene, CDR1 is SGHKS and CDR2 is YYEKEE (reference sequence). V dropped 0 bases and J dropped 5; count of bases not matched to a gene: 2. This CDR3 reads CASSLGLADEQYF. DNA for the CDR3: TGTGCCAGCAGCTTGGGACTAGCTGACGAGCAGTACTTC.

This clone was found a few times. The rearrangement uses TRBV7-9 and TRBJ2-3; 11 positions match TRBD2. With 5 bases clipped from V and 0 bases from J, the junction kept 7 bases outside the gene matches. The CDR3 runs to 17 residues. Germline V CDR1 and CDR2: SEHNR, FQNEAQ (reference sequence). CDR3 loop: CASSRGGTSGSTDTQYF. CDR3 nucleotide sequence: TGTGCCAGCAGCCGGGGGGGGACTAGCGGTAGCACAGATACGCAGTATTTT. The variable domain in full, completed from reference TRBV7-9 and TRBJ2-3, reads DTGVSQNPRHKITKRGQNVTFRCDPISEHNRLYWYRQTLGQGPEFLTYFQNEAQLEKSRLLSDRFSAERPKGSFSTLEIQRTEQGDSAMYLCASSRGGTSGSTDTQYFGPGTRLTVL.

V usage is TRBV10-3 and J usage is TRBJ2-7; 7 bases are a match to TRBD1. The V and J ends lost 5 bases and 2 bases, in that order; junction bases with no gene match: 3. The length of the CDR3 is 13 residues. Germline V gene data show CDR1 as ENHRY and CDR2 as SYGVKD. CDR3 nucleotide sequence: TGTGCCATCAGTCCGACAGGGACCTACGAGCAGTACTTC. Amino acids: CAISPTGTYEQYF.

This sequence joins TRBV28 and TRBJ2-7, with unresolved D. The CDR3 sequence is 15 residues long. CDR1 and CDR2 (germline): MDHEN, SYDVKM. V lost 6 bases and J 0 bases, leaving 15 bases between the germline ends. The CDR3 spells CASSMTQLGSYEQYF. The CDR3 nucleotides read TGTGCCAGCAGCATGACCCAGTTGGGCTCCTACGAGCAGTACTTC.

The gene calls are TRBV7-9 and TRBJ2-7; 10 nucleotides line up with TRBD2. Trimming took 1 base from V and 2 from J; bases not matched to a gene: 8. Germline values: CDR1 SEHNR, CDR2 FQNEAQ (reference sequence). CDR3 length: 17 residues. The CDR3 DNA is TGTGCCAGCAGCTTAGACTTAGTAGCGGGAGGAACCTACGAGCAGTACTTC. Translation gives CASSLDLVAGGTYEQYF.

The CDR3 DNA reads as TGTGCCAGCAGCTTAGTAGCGGGGGATATTTACAATGAGCAGTTCTTC. Amino acids: CASSLVAGDIYNEQFF. This sequence joins TRBV7-6 and TRBJ2-1; 9 bases match TRBD2. Germline CDR1 is SGHVS and CDR2 is FNYEAQ. V was pared by 1 base and J by 4 bases, with 5 bases of the junction left unmatched. This CDR3 contains 16 residues.

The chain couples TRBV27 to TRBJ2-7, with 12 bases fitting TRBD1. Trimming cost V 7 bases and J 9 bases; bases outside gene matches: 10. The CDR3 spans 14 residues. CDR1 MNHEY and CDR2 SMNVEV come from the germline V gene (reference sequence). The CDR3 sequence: CASKAGTGGLRQYF. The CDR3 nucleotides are TGTGCCAGCAAGGCCGGGACAGGGGGCCTCCGGCAGTACTTC.

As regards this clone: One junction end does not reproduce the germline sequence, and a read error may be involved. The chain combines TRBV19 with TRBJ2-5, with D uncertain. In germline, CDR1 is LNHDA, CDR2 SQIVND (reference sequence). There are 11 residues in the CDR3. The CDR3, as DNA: TGTGCCAGTAGTATAGTCCCGGCGACGGACTTC. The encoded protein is CASSIVPATDF.

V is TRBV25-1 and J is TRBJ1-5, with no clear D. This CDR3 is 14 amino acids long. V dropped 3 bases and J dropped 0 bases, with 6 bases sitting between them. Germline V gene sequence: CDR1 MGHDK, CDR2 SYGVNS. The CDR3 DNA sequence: TGTGCCAGCAGTGACACTTATAGCAATCAGCCCCAGCATTTT. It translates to CASSDTYSNQPQHF.

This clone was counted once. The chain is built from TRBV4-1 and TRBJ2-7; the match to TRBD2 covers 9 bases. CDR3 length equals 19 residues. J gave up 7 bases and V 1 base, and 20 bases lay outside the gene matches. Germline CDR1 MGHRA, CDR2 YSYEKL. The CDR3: CASSQGFRASGMVLREQYF. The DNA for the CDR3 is TGCGCCAGCAGCCAAGGTTTTCGGGCTAGCGGGATGGTTTTGCGGGAGCAGTACTTC.

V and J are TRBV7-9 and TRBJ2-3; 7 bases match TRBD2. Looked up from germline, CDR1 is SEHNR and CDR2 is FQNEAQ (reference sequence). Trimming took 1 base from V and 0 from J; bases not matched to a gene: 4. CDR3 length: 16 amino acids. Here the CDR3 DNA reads TGTGCCAGCAGCTTAGAGCGGGGAATGAGCACAGATACGCAGTATTTT. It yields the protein CASSLERGMSTDTQYF.

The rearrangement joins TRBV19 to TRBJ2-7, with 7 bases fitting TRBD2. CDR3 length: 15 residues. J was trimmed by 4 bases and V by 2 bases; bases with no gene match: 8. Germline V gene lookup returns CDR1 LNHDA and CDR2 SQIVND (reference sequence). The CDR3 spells CASSIRGGRGYEQYF. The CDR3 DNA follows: TGTGCCAGTAGTATAAGGGGCGGGAGAGGATACGAGCAGTACTTC.

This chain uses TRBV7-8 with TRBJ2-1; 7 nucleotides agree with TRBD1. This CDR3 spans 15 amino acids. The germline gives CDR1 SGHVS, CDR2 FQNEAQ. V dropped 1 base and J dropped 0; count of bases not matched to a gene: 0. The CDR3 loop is CASSLGQGSYNEQFF. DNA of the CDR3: TGTGCCAGCAGCTTAGGACAGGGCTCCTACAATGAGCAGTTCTTC.

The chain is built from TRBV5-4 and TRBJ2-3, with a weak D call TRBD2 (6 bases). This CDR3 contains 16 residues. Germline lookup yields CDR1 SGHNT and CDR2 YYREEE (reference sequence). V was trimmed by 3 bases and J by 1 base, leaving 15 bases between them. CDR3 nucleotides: TGTGCCAGCAGCTCATTCGTCGGGAGAGGCACAGATACGCAGTATTTT. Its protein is CASSSFVGRGTDTQYF. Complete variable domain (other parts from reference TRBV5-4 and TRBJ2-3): ETGVTQSPTHLIKTRGQQVTLRCSSQSGHNTVSWYQQALGQGPQFIFQYYREEENGRGNFPPRFSGLQFPNYSSELNVNALELDDSALYLCASSSFVGRGTDTQYFGPGTRLTVL.

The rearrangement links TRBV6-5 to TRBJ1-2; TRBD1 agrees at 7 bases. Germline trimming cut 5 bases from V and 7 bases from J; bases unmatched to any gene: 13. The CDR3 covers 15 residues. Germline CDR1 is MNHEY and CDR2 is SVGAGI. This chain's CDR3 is CASSSAPGTAGGYTF. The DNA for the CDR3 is TGTGCCAGCAGTAGTGCCCCCGGGACAGCCGGTGGCTACACCTTC.

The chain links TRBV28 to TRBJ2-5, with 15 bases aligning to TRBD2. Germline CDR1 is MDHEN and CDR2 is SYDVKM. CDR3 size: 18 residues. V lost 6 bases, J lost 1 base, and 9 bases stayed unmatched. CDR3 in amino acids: CASSGLAGGPVSQETQYF. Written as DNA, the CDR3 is TGTGCCAGCAGCGGACTAGCGGGAGGGCCGGTTTCCCAAGAGACCCAGTACTTC.

For the CDR3, the DNA is TGTGCCAGCAGCGTAGGCGGGGGTGGCGAGCAGTACTTC. This codes for CASSVGGGGEQYF. V gene TRBV9 combines with J gene TRBJ2-7; the match to TRBD2 covers 7 bases. After removal of 0 bases from V and 6 bases from J, the junction contained 3 bases not matched to a gene. CDR3 size: 13 residues. Germline CDR1 reads SGDLS; CDR2 reads YYNGEE.

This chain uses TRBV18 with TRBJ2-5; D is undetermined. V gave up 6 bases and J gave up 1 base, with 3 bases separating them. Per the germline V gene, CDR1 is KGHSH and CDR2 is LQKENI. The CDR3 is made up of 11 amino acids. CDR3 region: CASSFQETQYF. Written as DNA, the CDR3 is TGTGCCAGCTCCTTCCAAGAGACCCAGTACTTC.

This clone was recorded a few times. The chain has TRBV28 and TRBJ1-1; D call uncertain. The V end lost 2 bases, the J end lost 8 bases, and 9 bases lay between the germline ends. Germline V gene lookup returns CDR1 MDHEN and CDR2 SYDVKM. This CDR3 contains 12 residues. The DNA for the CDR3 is TGTGCCAGCAGTTTAAGGGTCCGGGAAGCTTTCTTT. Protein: CASSLRVREAFF. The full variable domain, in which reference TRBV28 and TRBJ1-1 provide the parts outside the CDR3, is DVKVTQSSRYLVKRTGEKVFLECVQDMDHENMFWYRQDPGLGLRLIYFSYDVKMKEKGDIPEGYSVSREKKERFSLILESASTNQTSMYLCASSLRVREAFFGQGTRLTVV.